These T cell receptor beta chains were read from a single sample in a study of CD8 T cells in Susac syndrome. TCRdb itself ran the immunoSEQ multiplex PCR reads through MiXCR, one entry per CDR3 protein. The sample consists of roughly 120,000 distinct CDR3 sequences, 90% to 95% of them appearing once. Sequencing was carried out using CD8+ T cells from PBMCs. These receptors all come from a human donor with multiple sclerosis. CDR3s include the opening cysteine and the closing phenylalanine or tryptophan. D genes are given only for firm matches. The size of a clone is reported for some rows only, either as once, few or many, or as a class for expanded clones.

>TRBJ2-7|TRBD2|TRBV11-3|-
TGTGCCAGCAGCTTTGCTAGCGGGGCCTACGAGCAGTACTTC
CASSFASGAYEQYF
>TRBJ2-3|-|TRBV9|-
TGTGCCAGCAGCGTAGAACGGACTGGGGCAGATACGCAGTATTTT
CASSVERTGADTQYF
>TRBJ2-7|TRBD1|TRBV20-1|-
TGCAGCGGAATCGACAGGGCCATATACGAGCAGTACTTC
CSGIDRAIYEQYF
>TRBJ1-1|-|TRBV12-3/TRBV12-4|once
TGTGCCAGCAGTTTAGGGGGCCTTGAAGCTTTCTTT
CASSLGGLEAFF
>TRBJ1-6|-|TRBV7-6|-
TGTGCCAGCAGCACCCAACGAGAATCTGGGTTAGGATCACCCCTCCACTTT
CASSTQRESGLGSPLHF
>TRBJ2-1|TRBD1|TRBV6-4|-
TGTGCCAGCAGAGCCGGGACAGGGCTCTCCAATGAGCAGTTCTTC
CASRAGTGLSNEQFF
>TRBJ1-2|-|TRBV6-1|-
TGTGCCAGCAGTGACACGTGGTGGGGCTACACCTTC
CASSDTWWGYTF
>TRBJ2-3|-|TRBV5-1|-
TGCGCCAGCAGCTTGTTCGACCGATTGCGCACAGATACGCAGTATTTT
CASSLFDRLRTDTQYF
>TRBJ2-1|TRBD2|TRBV20-1|once
TGCAGTGCTAGGGGGCTAGCGGGGGGGCGTGAGCAGTTCTTC
CSARGLAGGREQFF
>TRBJ1-1|-|TRBV14|once
TGTGCCAGCAGCCAACTACCGGGGGGCACTGAAGCTTTCTTT
CASSQLPGGTEAFF
>TRBJ1-5|-|TRBV4-1|-
TGCGCCAGCAGCCATGATGTCGAGGGGGAGGATAGCAATCAGCCCCAGCATTTT
CASSHDVEGEDSNQPQHF
>TRBJ2-3|-|TRBV4-2|-
TGTGCCAGCAGCCAAGATCCCATGGATACGCAGTATTTT
CASSQDPMDTQYF
>TRBJ2-7|-|TRBV20-1|-
TGCAGTGCTAGCTGGGGTAATATCTACGAGCAGTACTTC
CSASWGNIYEQYF
>TRBJ1-2|TRBD1|TRBV13|-
TGTGCCAGCAGCTTAGATCCCCGACAGGGCGATGGCTACACCTTC
CASSLDPRQGDGYTF
>TRBJ2-2|TRBD1|TRBV24-1|-
TGTGCCACCAGTGATCCCGGACAGGGGGAGTCGAACACCGGGGAGCTGTTTTTT
CATSDPGQGESNTGELFF
>TRBJ1-1|-|TRBV20-1|-
TGCAGTAGAGCCAGGAACACTGAAGCTTTCTTT
CSRARNTEAFF
>TRBJ2-1|-|TRBV12-3/TRBV12-4|once
TGTGCCAGCACCGGTCCCTACAATGAGCAGTTCTTC
CASTGPYNEQFF
>TRBJ1-2|-|TRBV10-2|-
TGCGCCAGTGAGACCGAACAGGGAGGCTACACCTTC
CASETEQGGYTF
>TRBJ2-3|-|TRBV11-2|-
TGTGCCAGCAGCTTATCGGGACTCTCAGATACGCAGTATTTT
CASSLSGLSDTQYF
>TRBJ2-7|-|TRBV27|-
TGTGCCAGCAGCCGAAACAGGTTCGAGCAGTACTTC
CASSRNRFEQYF
>TRBJ1-1|TRBD1|TRBV4-1|once
TGCGCCAGCAGTCCCAGACAGGGCACTGAAGCTTTCTTT
CASSPRQGTEAFF
>TRBJ2-2|-|TRBV24-1|-
TGTGCCACCAGTGATTGGGACAACACCGGGGAGCTGTTTTTT
CATSDWDNTGELFF
>TRBJ2-1|TRBD1|TRBV9|-
TGTGCCAGCAGCCCCCGGGACAGCTCTTACAATGAGCAGTTCTTC
CASSPRDSSYNEQFF
>TRBJ2-4|TRBD1|TRBV28|-
TGTGCCAGCACCTGGGACAGCAGCCTAGCCAAAAACATTCAGTACTTC
CASTWDSSLAKNIQYF
>TRBJ2-5|-|TRBV9|-
TGTGCCAGCAGCGTAGACGGGATGGAGCGGGAGACCCAGTACTTC
CASSVDGMERETQYF
>TRBJ1-2|-|TRBV5-6|-
TGTGCCAGCAGCTTGGCCAATTGGGGACGGGAAGAGGACTATGGCTACACCTTC
CASSLANWGREEDYGYTF
>TRBJ2-1|TRBD2|TRBV3-1|once
TGTGCCAGCAGCCGCGGGACTAGCGGGAGGGTGAATGAGCAGTTCTTC
CASSRGTSGRVNEQFF
>TRBJ2-2|-|TRBV4-1|-
TGCGCCAGCAGCCAAGACAGGTTTGGCACCGGGGAGCTGTTTTTT
CASSQDRFGTGELFF
>TRBJ1-1|TRBD1|TRBV13|-
TGTGCCAGCAGCTTAGGGGACAGGGGCGCTGAAGCTTTCTTT
CASSLGDRGAEAFF
>TRBJ2-1|-|TRBV5-1|-
TGCGCCAGCAGCGTACCAGGAGGGCCTCCCCTATACAATGAGCAGTTCTTC
CASSVPGGPPLYNEQFF
>TRBJ2-1|TRBD2|TRBV5-1|-
TGCGCCAGCAGCTGGACGGGGGGCTCCTACAATGAGCAGTTCTTC
CASSWTGGSYNEQFF
>TRBJ1-1|-|TRBV7-6|-
TGTGCCAGCAGCTTAGAGAGGACGGTGAACACTGAAGCTTTCTTT
CASSLERTVNTEAFF
>TRBJ2-7|-|TRBV5-1|few
TGCGCCAGCAGCTTGCTTAACCGCGCAGGGTCGGCGGGTACGTACGAGCAGTACTTC
CASSLLNRAGSAGTYEQYF
>TRBJ2-3|-|TRBV7-9|many
TGTGCCAGCGCCCTTAGTAGGTTTCACACAGATACGCAGTATTTT
CASALSRFHTDTQYF
>TRBJ1-2|-|TRBV30|-
TGTGCCTGGAGTGTATACGAGGGGTTAGTGGGCGGCTACACCTTC
CAWSVYEGLVGGYTF
>TRBJ2-7|TRBD2|TRBV7-9|-
TGTGCCAGCAAGGCGGGGGGCGCCTACGAGCAGTACTTC
CASKAGGAYEQYF
>TRBJ2-7|-|TRBV7-9|-
TGTGCCAGCAGCTTGCCAACCGGGCAGATCTACGAGCAGTACTTC
CASSLPTGQIYEQYF